The sequence of this TCR beta chain was determined in a study of cytomegalovirus exposure and HLA in healthy donors. 13 Jbeta primers and 60 Vbeta primers were used for the PCR. Original methodology: In a later analysis, of 84 million or so unique beta chains, about 10 million appeared in at least two donors. TCRdb's table, derived via immunoSEQ multiplex PCR, lists solely in-frame clones and lacks some. D and trimming come from the DNA, and the V and J calls and clone size come from that table. Of approximately 100,000 clones in the sample, about 62% were seen once. Germline V gene lookup returns CDR1 SGHNT and CDR2 YYREEE (reference sequence). The CDR3 sequence is 15 residues long. The trim removed 4 bases at V and 8 bases at J, leaving 9 bases unmatched.

The sequenced sample consisted of PBMCs. This chain joins TRBV5-4 and TRBJ2-1, with 10 bases lining up with TRBD2. This sequence originates from a young man in good health and CMV-seronegative. The CDR3 spells CASSTQRGGGDEQFF. The CDR3 coding sequence is TGTGCCAGCAGCACACAGCGGGGGGGCGGAGATGAGCAGTTCTTC. The full variable domain, with the rest looked up from reference TRBV5-4 and TRBJ2-1, is ETGVTQSPTHLIKTRGQQVTLRCSSQSGHNTVSWYQQALGQGPQFIFQYYREEENGRGNFPPRFSGLQFPNYSSELNVNALELDDSALYLCASSTQRGGGDEQFFGPGTRLTVL.